The T cell receptor beta chain described here comes from a study of blood T cell repertoires in COVID-19. Turning to the study itself: Collection of acute and convalescent COVID-19 samples took place in the United States, Italy and Spain. PBMCs, B-cell-depleted T cells, or T cells provided the cDNA or gDNA that made up the material.

The CDR3 is 11 residues long. V was trimmed by 6 bases and J by 12 bases, leaving 17 bases between them. Germline values: CDR1 DFQATT, CDR2 SNEGSKA (reference sequence). In the study's own analysis: Estimation of nucleated cell counts was performed using reference gene primer amplification. Measured with immunoSEQ multiplex PCR; TCRdb has only the in-frame clones, and not every one. V and J calls and clone size are copied from that table; D and trimming were computed from the DNA. The sample has a few hundred thousand clones, about 89% seen once. The chain employs TRBV20-1 and TRBJ1-1; tentatively, D is TRBD1 (6 bases). The receptor was isolated from a man aged 18 to 35 who had recovered from COVID-19. Sequences were obtained from peripheral blood. CDR3 sequence (DNA): TGCAGTGCCTTCTACAGGGACGGTCCTTTCTTT. This translates into CSAFYRDGPFF.